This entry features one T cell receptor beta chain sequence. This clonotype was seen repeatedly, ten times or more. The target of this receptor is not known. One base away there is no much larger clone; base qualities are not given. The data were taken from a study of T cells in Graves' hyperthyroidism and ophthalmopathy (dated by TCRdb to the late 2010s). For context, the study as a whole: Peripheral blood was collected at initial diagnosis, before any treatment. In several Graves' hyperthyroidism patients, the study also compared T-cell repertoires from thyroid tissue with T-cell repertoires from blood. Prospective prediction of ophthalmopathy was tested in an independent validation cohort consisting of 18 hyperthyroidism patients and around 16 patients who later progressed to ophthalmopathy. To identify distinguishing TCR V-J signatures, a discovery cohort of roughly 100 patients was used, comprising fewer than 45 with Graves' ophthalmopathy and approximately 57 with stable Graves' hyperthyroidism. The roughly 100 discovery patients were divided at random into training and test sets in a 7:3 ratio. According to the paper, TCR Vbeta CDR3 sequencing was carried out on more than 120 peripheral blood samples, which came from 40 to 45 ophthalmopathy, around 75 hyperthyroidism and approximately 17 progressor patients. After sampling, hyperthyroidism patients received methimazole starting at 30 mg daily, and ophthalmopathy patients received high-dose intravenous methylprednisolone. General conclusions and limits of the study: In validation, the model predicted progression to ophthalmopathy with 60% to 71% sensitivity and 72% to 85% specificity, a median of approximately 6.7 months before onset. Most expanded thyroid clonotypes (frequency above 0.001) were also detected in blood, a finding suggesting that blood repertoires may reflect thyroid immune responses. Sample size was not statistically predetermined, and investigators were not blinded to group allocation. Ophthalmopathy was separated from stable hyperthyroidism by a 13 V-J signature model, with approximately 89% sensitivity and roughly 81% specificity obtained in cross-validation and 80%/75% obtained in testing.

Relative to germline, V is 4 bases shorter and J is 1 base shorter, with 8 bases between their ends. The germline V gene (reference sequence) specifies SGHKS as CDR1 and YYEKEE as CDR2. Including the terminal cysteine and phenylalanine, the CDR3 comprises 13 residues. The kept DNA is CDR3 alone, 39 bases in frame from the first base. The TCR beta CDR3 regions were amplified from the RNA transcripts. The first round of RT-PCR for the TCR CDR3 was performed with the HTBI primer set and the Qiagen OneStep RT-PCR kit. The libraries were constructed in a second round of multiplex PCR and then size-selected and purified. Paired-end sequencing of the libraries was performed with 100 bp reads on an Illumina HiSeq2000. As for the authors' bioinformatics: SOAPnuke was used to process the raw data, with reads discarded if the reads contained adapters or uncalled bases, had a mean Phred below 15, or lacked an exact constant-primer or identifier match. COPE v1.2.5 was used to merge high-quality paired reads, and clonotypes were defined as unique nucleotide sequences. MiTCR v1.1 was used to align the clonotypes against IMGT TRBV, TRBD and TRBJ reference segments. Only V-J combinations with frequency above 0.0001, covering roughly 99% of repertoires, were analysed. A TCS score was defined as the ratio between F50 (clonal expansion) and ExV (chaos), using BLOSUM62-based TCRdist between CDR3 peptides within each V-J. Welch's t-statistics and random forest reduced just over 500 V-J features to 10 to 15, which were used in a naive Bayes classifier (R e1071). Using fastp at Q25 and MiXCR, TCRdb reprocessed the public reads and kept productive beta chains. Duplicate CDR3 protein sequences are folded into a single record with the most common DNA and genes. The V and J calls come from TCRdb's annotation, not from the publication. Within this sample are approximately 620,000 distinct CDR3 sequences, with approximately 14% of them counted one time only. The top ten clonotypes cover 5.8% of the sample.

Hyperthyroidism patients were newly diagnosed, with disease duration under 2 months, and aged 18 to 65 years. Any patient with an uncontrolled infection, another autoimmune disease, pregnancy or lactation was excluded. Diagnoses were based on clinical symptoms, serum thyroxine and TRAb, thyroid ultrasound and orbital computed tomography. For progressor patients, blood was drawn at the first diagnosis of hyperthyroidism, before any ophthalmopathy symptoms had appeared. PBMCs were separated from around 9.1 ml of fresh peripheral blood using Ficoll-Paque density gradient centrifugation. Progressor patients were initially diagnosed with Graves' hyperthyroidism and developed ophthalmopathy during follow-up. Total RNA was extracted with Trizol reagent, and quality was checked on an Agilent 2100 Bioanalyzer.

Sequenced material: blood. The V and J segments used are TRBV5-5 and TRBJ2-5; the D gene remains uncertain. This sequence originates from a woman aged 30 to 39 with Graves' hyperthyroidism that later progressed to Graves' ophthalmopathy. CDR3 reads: CASSPLPQETQYF. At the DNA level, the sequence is TGTGCCAGCAGCCCCCTCCCCCAAGAGACCCAGTACTTC.